This TCR beta chain originates from a study of T cell changes during pregnancy in multiple sclerosis. There are 17 residues in the CDR3. Looked up from germline, CDR1 is SGHRS and CDR2 is YFSETQ. V trimming: 1 base; J trimming: 2 bases; junction bases outside the gene matches: 4. Data came from immunoSEQ multiplex PCR; TCRdb stores just in-frame clones and leaves some out. The table has about 8,500 clones, about 90% seen once; the top ten hold around 9.6%. This receptor was taken from a female donor in good health, enrolled as a control in a pregnancy study. The V and J genes are TRBV5-1 and TRBJ2-3; 13 nucleotides match TRBD2. The sequences come from CD8+ T cells from peripheral blood mononuclear cells, collected in the first trimester of pregnancy. CDR3 sequence: CASSLLGLAGFTDTQYF. The CDR3 DNA reads TGCGCCAGCAGCTTGTTGGGACTAGCGGGATTCACAGATACGCAGTATTTT.